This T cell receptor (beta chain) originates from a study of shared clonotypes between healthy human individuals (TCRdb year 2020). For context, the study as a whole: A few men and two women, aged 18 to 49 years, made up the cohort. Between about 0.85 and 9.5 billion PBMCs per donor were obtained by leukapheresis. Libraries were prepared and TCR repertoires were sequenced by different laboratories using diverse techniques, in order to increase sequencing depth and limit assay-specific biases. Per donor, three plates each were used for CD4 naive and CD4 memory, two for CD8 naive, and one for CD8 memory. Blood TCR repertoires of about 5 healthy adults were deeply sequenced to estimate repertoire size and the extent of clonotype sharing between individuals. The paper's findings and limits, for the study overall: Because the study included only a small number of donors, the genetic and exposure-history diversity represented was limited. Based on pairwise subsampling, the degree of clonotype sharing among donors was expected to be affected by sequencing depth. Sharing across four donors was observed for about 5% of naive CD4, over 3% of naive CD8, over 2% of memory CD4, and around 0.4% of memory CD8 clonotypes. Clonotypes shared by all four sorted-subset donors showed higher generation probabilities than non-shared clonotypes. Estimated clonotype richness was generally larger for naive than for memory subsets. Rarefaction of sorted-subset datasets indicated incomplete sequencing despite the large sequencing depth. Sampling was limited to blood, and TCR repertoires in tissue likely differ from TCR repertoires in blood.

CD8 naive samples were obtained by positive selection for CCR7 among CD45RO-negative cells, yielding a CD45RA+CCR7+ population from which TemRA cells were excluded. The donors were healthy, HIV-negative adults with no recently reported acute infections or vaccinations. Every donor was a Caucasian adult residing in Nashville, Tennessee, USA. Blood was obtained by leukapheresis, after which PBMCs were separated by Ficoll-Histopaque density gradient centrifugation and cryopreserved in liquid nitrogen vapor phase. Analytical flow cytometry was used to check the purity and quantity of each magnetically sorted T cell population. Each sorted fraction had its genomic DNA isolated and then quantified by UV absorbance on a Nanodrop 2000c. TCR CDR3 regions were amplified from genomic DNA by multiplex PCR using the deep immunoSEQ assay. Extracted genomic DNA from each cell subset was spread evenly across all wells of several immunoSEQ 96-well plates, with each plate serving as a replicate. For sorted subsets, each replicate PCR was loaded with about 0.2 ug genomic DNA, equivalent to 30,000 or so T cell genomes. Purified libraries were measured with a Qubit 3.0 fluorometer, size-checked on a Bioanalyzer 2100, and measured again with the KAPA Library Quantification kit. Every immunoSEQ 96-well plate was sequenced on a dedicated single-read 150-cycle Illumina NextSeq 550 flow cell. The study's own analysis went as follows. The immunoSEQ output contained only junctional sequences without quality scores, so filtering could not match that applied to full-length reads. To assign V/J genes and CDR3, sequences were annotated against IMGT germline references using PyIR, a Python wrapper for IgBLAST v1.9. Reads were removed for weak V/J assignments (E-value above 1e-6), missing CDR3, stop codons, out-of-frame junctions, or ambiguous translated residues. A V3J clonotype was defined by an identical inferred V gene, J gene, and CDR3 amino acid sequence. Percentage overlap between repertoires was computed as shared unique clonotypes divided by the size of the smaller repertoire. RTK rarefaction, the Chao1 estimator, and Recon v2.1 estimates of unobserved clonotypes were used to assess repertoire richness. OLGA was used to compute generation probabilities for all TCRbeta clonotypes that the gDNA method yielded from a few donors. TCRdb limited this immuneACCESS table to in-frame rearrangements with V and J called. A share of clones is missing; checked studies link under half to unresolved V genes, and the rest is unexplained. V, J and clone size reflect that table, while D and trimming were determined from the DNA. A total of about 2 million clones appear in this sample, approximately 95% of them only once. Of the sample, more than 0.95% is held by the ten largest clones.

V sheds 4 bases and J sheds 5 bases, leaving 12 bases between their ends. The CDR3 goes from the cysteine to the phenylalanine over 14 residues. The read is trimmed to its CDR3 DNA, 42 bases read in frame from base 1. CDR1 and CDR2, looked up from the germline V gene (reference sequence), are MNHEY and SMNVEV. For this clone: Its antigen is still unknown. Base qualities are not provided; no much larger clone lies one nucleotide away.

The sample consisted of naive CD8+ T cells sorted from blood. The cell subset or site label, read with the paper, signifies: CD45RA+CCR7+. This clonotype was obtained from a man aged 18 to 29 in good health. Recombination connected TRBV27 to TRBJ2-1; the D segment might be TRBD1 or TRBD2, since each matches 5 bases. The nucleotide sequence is TGTGCCAGCAGTTGGGGGACCCAAAACAATGAGCAGTTCTTC. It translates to CASSWGTQNNEQFF.